The clone carrying this T cell receptor beta chain has only one observation. TCRdb keeps only in-frame clones here, not all; method: immunoSEQ multiplex PCR. In the table there are fewer than 40,000 clones, around 90% of which are singletons. Per the germline V gene, CDR1 is GTSNPN and CDR2 is SVGIG (reference sequence). CDR3 size: 11 residues. V lost 1 base, J lost 9 bases, and 9 bases lay in between. This sample is part of a study of PD-1 blockade in classical Hodgkin lymphoma. Time point given: newly diagnosed, previously untreated cHL patient sample. Magnetic negative selection of thawed PBMCs was the method by which CD4+ T cells were purified.

This sequence joins TRBV30 and TRBJ1-2; the D is unclear. This receptor was obtained from a human donor with classical Hodgkin lymphoma. Sequencing was performed on CD4+ T cells from blood. The DNA of the CDR3 is TGTGCCTGGAGTGCCCTGTTGAGCTACACCTTC. Translated, it gives CAWSALLSYTF. The entire variable domain, with the rest obtained from reference TRBV30 and TRBJ1-2, is as follows: SQTIHQWPATLVQPVGSPLSLECTVEGTSNPNLYWYRQAAGRGLQLLFYSVGIGQISSEVPQNLSASRPQDRQFILSSKKLLLSDSGFYLCAWSALLSYTFGSGTRLTVV.